This T cell receptor beta chain was captured in a study of T cell repertoires in cytomegalovirus infection. Study at large: Recently identified HLA-C-restricted and well-studied HLA-B-restricted CMV epitopes were used. Public TCR beta signatures indicated both CMV infection and matching HLA type.

Germline lookup yields CDR1 SQVTM and CDR2 ANQGSEA. This CDR3 region has 14 residues. With 6 bases clipped from V and 4 bases from J, the junction kept 6 bases outside the gene matches. Worth noting for this clonotype: The antigen is not known.

TCRdb recomputed calls from the reads with MiXCR, one row per CDR3 protein. The repertoire includes approximately 110,000 distinct CDR3 sequences, roughly 41% of them detected once, and just under 75% sits in the top ten. This sequence joins TRBV29-1 and TRBJ2-3, with 11 bases aligning to TRBD2. This receptor was taken from a human donor in good health (CMV status not recorded). Some clones in this sample may be carry-over from other donors' samples. The material sequenced was CD8+ T cells from cultured PBMCs, taken from culture after CMV antigen stimulation. The CDR3 nucleotides read TGCAGCGTACCGGGACTAGCGGCATCAGATACGCAGTATTTT. It yields the protein CSVPGLAASDTQYF.